The TCR beta chain described here comes from a study of regulatory T cells in long-lasting Graves disease. This clonotype showed up many times. Library construction for TCR beta used iRepertoire HTBI primers and Arm-PCR of CDR3 regions. TCRdb fed the multiplex PCR reads into MiXCR, producing one record per CDR3 protein. The table lists about 400,000 distinct CDR3 sequences, less than 25% of them singletons. Time point here: persistent/refractory GD, antithyroid drugs over 5 years with positive TRAb. Generation of the TCR library employed RNA extracted from PBMCs. V lost 2 bases and J lost 5, with 3 bases in between. CDR1 and CDR2 (germline): SGHAT, FQNNGV. This CDR3 is 11 amino acids long.

The chain combines TRBV11-2 with TRBJ1-1; no definite D call. The clonotype was recovered from a female donor with Graves disease. Sequencing was performed on peripheral blood mononuclear cells (PBMCs), taken when the disease was refractory, from a patient treated with antithyroid drugs. Here the CDR3 reads CASSLRTEAFF. The CDR3 DNA reads TGTGCCAGCAGCTTAAGAACTGAAGCTTTCTTT.